Listed below are T cell receptor beta chains from one sample, sequenced in a study of cytomegalovirus exposure and HLA in healthy donors. This table comes from immunoSEQ multiplex PCR, and its TCRdb copy is limited to in-frame clones, with some not included. The sample lists around 97,000 clones, around 61% occurring once. The sequenced material came from PBMCs. These receptors were collected from a woman aged 45 to 65 in good health and CMV-seronegative. Both conserved end residues are part of each CDR3. Each record gives: V gene, J gene, D gene, clone size, CDR3 DNA, CDR3 protein. The D gene is left open where the match is weak. Rows give clone size only sometimes, using once, few, many, or a class for an expanded clone.

TRBV19	TRBJ2-3	TRBD2	.	TGTGCCAGTAGTATCTCGGGGCTAGCGGGAAGGGCAGATACGCAGTATTTT	CASSISGLAGRADTQYF
TRBV10-3	TRBJ1-2	TRBD1	.	TGTGCCATCAGTGTTGACAGGGTACGAGATGGCTACACCTTC	CAISVDRVRDGYTF
TRBV5-1	TRBJ2-7	TRBD1	.	TGCGCCAGCAGACCGGGACAGCTGCTTGGCGAGCAGTACTTC	CASRPGQLLGEQYF
TRBV27	TRBJ2-7	.	.	TGTGCCAGCGGAGTACGTGGAAACGAGCAGTACTTC	CASGVRGNEQYF
TRBV19	TRBJ2-1	.	.	TGTGCCAGCAGGACTATTTACAATGAGCAGTTCTTC	CASRTIYNEQFF
TRBV4-3	TRBJ1-2	.	.	TGCGCCAGCAGCCAAGATCTAACGAATGGCTACACCTTC	CASSQDLTNGYTF
TRBV29-1	TRBJ1-5	.	.	TGCAGCGTTGTCTCCGGGACAAATTATCAGCCCCAGCATTTT	CSVVSGTNYQPQHF
TRBV7-6	TRBJ2-1	TRBD2	.	TGTGCCAGCAGCCGAGGCCAGGGAGGGTACAATGAGCAGTTCTTC	CASSRGQGGYNEQFF
TRBV6-1	TRBJ1-5	.	.	TGTGCCAGCAGTGAACAGGTTGGACAGCCCCAGCATTTT	CASSEQVGQPQHF
TRBV28	TRBJ2-1	.	.	TGTGCCAGCAGTTTTCGCCTAGATTACAATGAGCAGTTCTTC	CASSFRLDYNEQFF
TRBV4-1	TRBJ2-2	TRBD1	.	TGCGCCAGCAGCCAAGGTGACAGGGTATTAACCGGGGAGCTGTTTTTT	CASSQGDRVLTGELFF
TRBV18	TRBJ1-5	.	.	TGTGCCAGCTCTCGAAGCGGGGATCAGCCCCAGCATTTT	CASSRSGDQPQHF
TRBV19	TRBJ2-7	TRBD1	.	TGTGCCAGTAGTACCCAGACAGGGATCGAGCAGTACTTC	CASSTQTGIEQYF
TRBV10-3	TRBJ2-7	TRBD2	.	TGTGCCATCAGTGCTACGGGACTAGCGCCCTACGAGCAGTACTTC	CAISATGLAPYEQYF
TRBV7-9	TRBJ1-1	.	.	TGTTCCAGCAGCTTAGTGGGGACACCTTGGGTCTATTTT	CSSSLVGTPWVYF
TRBV6-1	TRBJ1-5	TRBD1	.	TGTGCCAGCAGTGAAACAGGGGGCGCAGGCAATCAGCCCCAGCATTTT	CASSETGGAGNQPQHF
TRBV28	TRBJ1-1	TRBD1	.	TGTGCCAGCAGCACAGGGGGCTGGACTGAAGCTTTCTTT	CASSTGGWTEAFF
TRBV28	TRBJ2-7	.	.	TGTGCCAGCAGTTTTGGTGGGGGCCGCTACGAGCAGTACTTC	CASSFGGGRYEQYF
TRBV19	TRBJ1-1	.	.	TGTGCCAGTAACGTGGGCAGGGTTGGCACTGAAGCTTTCTTT	CASNVGRVGTEAFF
TRBV4-3	TRBJ2-5	TRBD1	once	TGCGCCAGCAGCCAATGGTCCAGGGGGCAAGAGACCCAGTACTTC	CASSQWSRGQETQYF
TRBV7-2	TRBJ2-2	.	.	TGTGCCAGCAGCCGGAGGACTCACACCGGGGAGCTGTTTTTT	CASSRRTHTGELFF
TRBV7-3	TRBJ2-1	.	.	TGTGCCAGCGGTTCACCGACAAGTGAGCAGTTCTTC	CASGSPTSEQFF
TRBV7-2	TRBJ1-4	TRBD1	few	TGTGCCAGCAGCTTTGGACAGGGGTTAACTAATGAAAAACTGTTTTTT	CASSFGQGLTNEKLFF
TRBV10-3	TRBJ1-1	.	.	TGTGCCATCAGTGAGCAAGTAACAGGGCACACTGAAGCTTTCTTT	CAISEQVTGHTEAFF
TRBV18	TRBJ1-2	TRBD1	.	TGTGCCAGCTCACCTATGGACAGGGGAATTTCGGGATATGGCTACACCTTC	CASSPMDRGISGYGYTF
TRBV6-1	TRBJ2-5	TRBD1	.	TGTGCCAGCACTCCCCGGACAGGGAGAGAGACCCAGTACTTC	CASTPRTGRETQYF
TRBV19	TRBJ1-2	.	.	TGTGCCAGTAGTATCTCCCAACAGGGCGGAGGCTACACCTTC	CASSISQQGGGYTF